Listed below are T cell receptor beta chains from one sample, sequenced in a study of blood T cell repertoires in COVID-19. Clones were read by immunoSEQ multiplex PCR, and TCRdb kept only the in-frame ones, dropping some. The top ten hold about 5.3% of the sample, which has 100,000 to 140,000 clones, 89% seen once. Sequences were obtained from peripheral blood. The receptors were sampled from a man aged 40-49 years with active or convalescent COVID-19. CDR3s include the opening cysteine and the closing phenylalanine or tryptophan. A D gene is named only where the DNA matches it firmly. Only part of the rows carry a size: once, few, many, or a class if the clone is expanded.

>-|TRBV28|-|TRBJ1-5
CASTPHGGPNQPQHF
TGTGCCAGCACCCCGCACGGGGGGCCGAATCAGCCCCAGCATTTT
>-|TRBV28|-|TRBJ1-1
CASRTVTTEAFF
TGTGCCAGCCGGACAGTGACCACTGAAGCTTTCTTT
>few|TRBV21-1|-|TRBJ1-4
CASSKARDRGPSDEKLFF
TGTGCCAGCAGCAAAGCCCGGGACAGGGGGCCGTCGGATGAAAAACTGTTTTTT
>-|TRBV3-1/TRBV3-2|-|TRBJ2-3
CASSQGHQGADTQYF
TGTGCCAGCAGCCAGGGCCATCAAGGGGCAGATACGCAGTATTTT
>-|TRBV2|-|TRBJ1-1
CAVQSQTKNTEAFF
TGTGCCGTACAATCACAGACTAAAAACACTGAAGCTTTCTTT
>-|TRBV27|-|TRBJ1-5
CASSLSYGGNQPQHF
TGTGCCAGCAGTTTATCGTACGGAGGGAATCAGCCCCAGCATTTT
>-|TRBV3-1/TRBV3-2|-|TRBJ1-3
CASSQVEGNTIYF
TGTGCCAGCAGCCAAGTCGAGGGAAACACCATATATTTT
>-|TRBV5-1|TRBD1|TRBJ2-7
CASSLSAGTASYEQYF
TGCGCCAGCAGCTTGTCGGCAGGGACAGCCTCCTACGAGCAGTACTTC
>-|TRBV18|TRBD2|TRBJ2-1
CASSPVAGGRYNEQFF
TGTGCCAGCTCACCCGTAGCGGGAGGCCGATACAATGAGCAGTTCTTC
>-|TRBV21-1|-|TRBJ1-3
CASSKVSSPGSSGNTIYF
TGTGCCAGCAGCAAAGTCTCTTCCCCCGGGAGCTCTGGAAACACCATATATTTT
>-|TRBV7-9|TRBD2|TRBJ2-5
CASSFGAGGPEETQYF
TGTGCCAGCAGCTTTGGTGCGGGAGGGCCCGAAGAGACCCAGTACTTC
>-|TRBV14|-|TRBJ1-5
CASSQDSEQPQHF
TGTGCCAGCAGCCAAGACTCGGAGCAGCCCCAGCATTTT
>once|TRBV27|-|TRBJ1-1
CASSLVNGGTEAFF
TGTGCCAGCAGTTTAGTTAACGGGGGGACTGAAGCTTTCTTT
>once|TRBV3-1/TRBV3-2|-|TRBJ2-2
CASSQAGTSVTGELFF
TGTGCCAGCAGCCAAGCCGGGACTTCCGTCACCGGGGAGCTGTTTTTT
>-|TRBV4-1|TRBD1|TRBJ1-6
CASSHPGQGAVGSPLHF
TGCGCCAGCAGCCACCCCGGACAGGGGGCTGTTGGATCACCCCTCCACTTT
>-|TRBV10-3|-|TRBJ1-1
CAIRANTEAFF
TGTGCCATCAGGGCGAACACTGAAGCTTTCTTT
>once|TRBV19|TRBD2|TRBJ2-1
CASAGLAGVNEQFF
TGTGCCAGTGCGGGACTAGCAGGGGTGAATGAGCAGTTCTTC
>-|TRBV19|TRBD2|TRBJ2-1
CATKLAGGQEQFF
TGTGCCACGAAACTAGCGGGAGGGCAGGAGCAGTTCTTC
>few|TRBV5-1|-|TRBJ1-5
CASSLEGGDSNQPQHF
TGCGCCAGCAGCTTGGAGGGCGGGGATAGCAATCAGCCCCAGCATTTT
>-|TRBV7-9|-|TRBJ2-3
CASSFHISTDTQYF
TGTGCCAGCAGCTTTCACATCAGCACAGATACGCAGTATTTT
>-|TRBV3-1/TRBV3-2|-|TRBJ1-4
CASSPGEKLFF
TGTGCCAGCAGCCCGGGTGAAAAACTGTTTTTT
>-|TRBV6-1|-|TRBJ2-1
CASSEAGLPYNEQFF
TGTGCCAGCAGTGAAGCTGGACTTCCCTACAATGAGCAGTTCTTC
>-|TRBV9|-|TRBJ1-2
CASSVDLGLRGYTF
TGTGCCAGCAGCGTAGATCTAGGTTTAAGAGGCTACACCTTC
>-|TRBV7-3|TRBD2|TRBJ2-7
CASSPGLADSYEQYF
TGTGCCAGCAGCCCTGGACTAGCGGACTCCTACGAGCAGTACTTC
>-|TRBV3-1/TRBV3-2|TRBD2|TRBJ2-7
CASSPGTSGYEQYF
TGTGCCAGCAGCCCCGGGACTAGCGGTTACGAGCAGTACTTC
>-|TRBV3-1/TRBV3-2|-|TRBJ2-7
CASSLSTFTYEQYF
TGTGCCAGCAGCCTGTCGACATTTACCTACGAGCAGTACTTC
>-|TRBV28|TRBD2|TRBJ2-3
CASIERGTTDTQYF
TGTGCCAGCATAGAGCGGGGAACCACAGATACGCAGTATTTT
>-|TRBV6-2/TRBV6-3|-|TRBJ2-7
CASSKGPMRADYEQYF
TGTGCCAGCAGTAAAGGCCCTATGCGGGCTGACTACGAGCAGTACTTC
>-|TRBV29-1|-|TRBJ2-1
CSVVGAREQFF
TGCAGCGTTGTGGGGGCCAGGGAGCAGTTCTTC
>-|TRBV6-5|TRBD1|TRBJ1-2
CASSLSGGQGLSYTF
TGTGCCAGCAGCCTCAGTGGGGGACAGGGGCTATCCTACACCTTC
>-|TRBV5-1|TRBD2|TRBJ2-1
CASLLSGGSYNEQFF
TGCGCCAGCCTCCTTAGCGGGGGCTCCTACAATGAGCAGTTCTTC
>-|TRBV11-3|-|TRBJ1-1
CASSLRGTEAFF
TGTGCCAGCAGCTTAAGGGGGACTGAAGCTTTCTTT
>-|TRBV12-5|-|TRBJ1-2
CASGSSDRFYGYTF
TGTGCTAGTGGTTCCTCGGACAGATTCTATGGCTACACCTTC
>-|TRBV7-8|-|TRBJ1-4
CASSPQARNEKLFF
TGTGCCAGCAGCCCCCAGGCGCGTAATGAAAAACTGTTTTTT
>-|TRBV28|TRBD1|TRBJ1-5
CASSWDRFSNQPQHF
TGTGCCAGCAGTTGGGACAGGTTTAGCAATCAGCCCCAGCATTTT
>-|TRBV29-1|-|TRBJ1-1
CSVGGGNTEAFF
TGCAGCGTTGGAGGGGGAAACACTGAAGCTTTCTTT
>-|TRBV7-3|TRBD2|TRBJ2-1
CASSKLAGASSYNEQFF
TGTGCCAGCAGCAAACTAGCGGGAGCTAGCTCCTACAATGAGCAGTTCTTC